These T cell receptor beta chains were read from a single sample in a study of identical twins. MiXCR, run by TCRdb on the 5' RACE reads, gives a single entry per CDR3 protein. The sample comprises around 650,000 distinct CDR3 sequences, roughly 7.1% of which are singletons, and 1.5% to 2% rests with the top ten. These data are also associated with another study on yellow fever vaccine responses in identical twins.

The sequencing input was PBMCs. These receptors were taken from a woman aged 18-29 years in good health. The CDR3 runs from the conserved cysteine through the conserved F or W. D genes are given only for firm matches. Only part of the rows carry a size: once, few, many, or a class if the clone is expanded.

V,J,size,D,DNA,CDR3
TRBV7-2,TRBJ2-7,NA,NA,TGTGCCAGCAGCTTAGTGAGCGGTAGTACCTACGAGCAGTACTTC,CASSLVSGSTYEQYF
TRBV20-1,TRBJ2-2,NA,TRBD1,TGCAGTGCTGAGATGACAGGGTGGCCCGGGGAGCTGTTTTTT,CSAEMTGWPGELFF
TRBV10-3,TRBJ2-1,few,TRBD2,TGTGCCATCAGTGAGACCACCACTAGCGGGGCCCCGGGCAATGAGCAGTTCTTC,CAISETTTSGAPGNEQFF
TRBV15,TRBJ2-1,NA,NA,TGTGCCACCAGCAAATGGAGGCAGAGCTCCTACAATGAGCAGTTCTTC,CATSKWRQSSYNEQFF
TRBV12-3/TRBV12-4,TRBJ1-1,few,NA,TGTGCCAGCAGTTTAAGTGCGGGGGATAGTGAAGCTTTCTTT,CASSLSAGDSEAFF
TRBV29-1,TRBJ2-2,NA,TRBD2,TGCAGCGTTGAGGTAGCGGGAGGGGCCGGGGAGCTGTTTTTT,CSVEVAGGAGELFF
TRBV12-3/TRBV12-4,TRBJ2-1,few,TRBD2,TGTGCCAGCAGTTTAGGGGGTCCGGGAGGGTTGGATGAGCAGTTCTTC,CASSLGGPGGLDEQFF
TRBV14,TRBJ2-3,many,NA,TGTGCCAGCAGCCAAGATCGCGTATTGGACCAGATGAGGGGAGATACGCAGTATTTT,CASSQDRVLDQMRGDTQYF
TRBV7-9,TRBJ2-7,NA,NA,TGTGCCAGCAGCTTAGCGGGCGGGCACGGTTCCTACGAGCAGTACTTC,CASSLAGGHGSYEQYF
TRBV24-1,TRBJ2-4,NA,NA,TGTGCCACCAGTGATTTAGGAGGGGGCAAAAACATTCAGTACTTC,CATSDLGGGKNIQYF
TRBV10-3,TRBJ2-2,NA,TRBD2,TGTGCCATCGGGACTAGCGGAGGTCGAAACACCGGGGAGCTGTTTTTT,CAIGTSGGRNTGELFF
TRBV4-2,TRBJ2-1,many,NA,TGTGCCAGCAACGGACAGGGGGAGCGGGAGGGATTCTCCTACAATGAGCAGTTCTTC,CASNGQGEREGFSYNEQFF
TRBV11-2,TRBJ2-3,many,NA,TGTGCCAGCAGCTTAAGGAGGCAGGGCCCGCCTAGCACAGATACGCAGTATTTT,CASSLRRQGPPSTDTQYF
TRBV4-1,TRBJ1-3,few,NA,TGCGCCAGCAGCCAACTACTGAACTCTGGAAACACCATATATTTT,CASSQLLNSGNTIYF
TRBV11-2,TRBJ2-1,few,TRBD1,TGTGCCAGCAGCGCCCGCCCCGAGACAGGGGGGCGGGACAATGAGCAGTTCTTC,CASSARPETGGRDNEQFF
TRBV10-1,TRBJ2-1,NA,TRBD2,TGCGCCAGCAGTTCAAGCGGGGAAAGATACAATGAGCAGTTCTTC,CASSSSGERYNEQFF
TRBV3-1,TRBJ2-6,few,NA,TGTGCCAGCAGCCAAGAAATAGGGGGACAAGTCCTCACTGGGGCCAACGTCCTGACTTTC,CASSQEIGGQVLTGANVLTF
TRBV28,TRBJ2-5,few,NA,TGTGCCAGCAGTTCTTACGGGGACGAGACCCAGTACTTC,CASSSYGDETQYF
TRBV5-5,TRBJ1-1,NA,NA,TGTGCCAGCAGCTTGCAAGTTACAGGAGAAGCTTTCTTT,CASSLQVTGEAFF
TRBV7-3,TRBJ2-2,NA,NA,TGTGCCAGCAGCGCAGACACCCCCAGGAACACCGGGGAGCTGTTTTTT,CASSADTPRNTGELFF
TRBV6-1,TRBJ2-6,NA,TRBD1,TGTGCCAGCAGGACGACAGGGGGGAGCTCTGGGGCCAACGTCCTGACTTTC,CASRTTGGSSGANVLTF
TRBV15,TRBJ2-1,NA,NA,TGTGCCACCAGCAGAGGAGACGGACAGCTTTTGCAGTTCTTC,CATSRGDGQLLQFF
TRBV2,TRBJ1-5,NA,NA,TGTGCCAGCAGTGATGTGGGGATCTATAGCAATCAGCCCCAGCATTTT,CASSDVGIYSNQPQHF
TRBV12-3/TRBV12-4,TRBJ1-2,many,NA,TGTGCCAGCAGTTACGGGACACCTAACTATGGCTACACCTTC,CASSYGTPNYGYTF
TRBV5-6,TRBJ1-2,few,NA,TGTGCCAGCAGCTGGGAATTATTAGACTACACCTTC,CASSWELLDYTF
TRBV29-1,TRBJ1-5,few,TRBD1,TGCAGCGTCAAAGACAGGGGAGGTCAGCCCCAGCATTTT,CSVKDRGGQPQHF
TRBV7-2,TRBJ1-2,NA,NA,TGTGCCAGCAGCTTAGCACAGATCTATGGCTACACCTTC,CASSLAQIYGYTF
TRBV29-1,TRBJ2-4,NA,NA,TGCAGCGTTGAAGGAAGGGGTGCAGGGGCCAAAAACATTCAGTACTTC,CSVEGRGAGAKNIQYF
TRBV6-5,TRBJ1-1,many,NA,TGTGCCAGCAGCTATCGGATGCCGGTCGAGGTTGGGGCTTTCTTT,CASSYRMPVEVGAFF
TRBV12-3/TRBV12-4,TRBJ2-7,many,TRBD2,TGTGCCAGCAGCCCCGGACTAGCGGATTCCTACGAGCAGTACTTC,CASSPGLADSYEQYF
TRBV15,TRBJ1-5,few,NA,TGTGCCACCAGCGGCGTTGGACAGTCACGGAATCAGCCCCAGCATTTT,CATSGVGQSRNQPQHF
TRBV5-5,TRBJ2-7,few,NA,TGTGCCAGCAGCCCTGCTTCGGGGTACGAATACGAGCAGTACTTC,CASSPASGYEYEQYF
TRBV12-3/TRBV12-4,TRBJ2-6,many,NA,TGTGCCAGCAGGCCCACAGCCTCTGGGGCCAACGTCCTGACTTTC,CASRPTASGANVLTF
TRBV7-3,TRBJ2-1,once,NA,TGTGCCAGCAGCCTCTCTCACTCTGGGGGAGCTGAGCAGTTCTTC,CASSLSHSGGAEQFF
TRBV12-3/TRBV12-4,TRBJ1-2,few,NA,TGTGCCAGCAGCCCCGTCGGGGCGGAATATGGCTACACCTTC,CASSPVGAEYGYTF
TRBV5-1,TRBJ2-5,NA,TRBD2,TGCGCCAGCAGCCCCGGGACTAGCGGGGAAGAGACCCAGTACTTC,CASSPGTSGEETQYF
TRBV6-5,TRBJ2-5,many,TRBD2,TGTGCCAGCAGGCGGGGGGAGACCCAGTACTTC,CASRRGETQYF
TRBV19,TRBJ2-7,few,NA,TGTGCCAGTAGCACCGGCCCCTACGAGCAGTACTTC,CASSTGPYEQYF
TRBV20-1,TRBJ1-4,few,TRBD1,TGCAGTGCTAGACCGACAGGGTGGGCAACTAATGAAAAACTGTTTTTT,CSARPTGWATNEKLFF
TRBV6-4,TRBJ2-1,NA,NA,TGTGCCAGCAGTGACCAGGCCGTAAGCAATGAGCAGTTCTTC,CASSDQAVSNEQFF
TRBV12-3/TRBV12-4,TRBJ2-3,NA,TRBD2,TGTGCCAGCAGTCAAACACTAGCGGGGGGGCCGTCAGATACGCAGTATTTT,CASSQTLAGGPSDTQYF
TRBV7-2,TRBJ2-1,many,TRBD2,TGTGCCAGCCTACTCTCTAGCGGGAGTCTCAATGAGCAGTTCTTC,CASLLSSGSLNEQFF
TRBV3-1,TRBJ2-5,few,NA,TGTGCCAGCAGCCCCCGCGTCGGGCAAGAGACCCAGTACTTC,CASSPRVGQETQYF
TRBV24-1,TRBJ1-1,NA,TRBD1,TGTGCCACCAGCGACCTCAAACAGGGGAGGACTGAAGCTTTCTTT,CATSDLKQGRTEAFF
TRBV28,TRBJ1-2,many,NA,TGTGCCAGCAGTTTAGGGAGAGGCTACACCTTC,CASSLGRGYTF
TRBV7-3,TRBJ2-1,many,NA,TGTGCCAGCAGCTTAAAGCTTGCGGCCCCTGAGAATGAGCAGTTCTTC,CASSLKLAAPENEQFF
TRBV5-1,TRBJ1-1,NA,TRBD1,TGCGCCAGCAGCTCGGGACAGGGAGACACTGAAGCTTTCTTT,CASSSGQGDTEAFF